Each of the 4 T cell receptor beta chains below was sequenced from the same sample in a study of glioma-infiltrating T cells. TCR alpha and beta CDR3 regions were amplified from RNA using iRepertoire nested multiplex PCR. MiXCR was run by TCRdb on the multiplex PCR reads, yielding one entry per CDR3 protein. The sample has roughly 100,000 distinct CDR3 sequences, 25% to 30% seen once; the top ten hold 40% to 45%. Sequencing used glioma tissue, nonneoplastic brain tissue, or PBMCs (not recorded which). Every receptor here comes from a human donor with low-grade glioma or glioblastoma, undergoing nonglioma brain surgery, or in good health (not recorded which).

V gene TRBV20-1 combines with J gene TRBJ1-1; D is ambiguous. Trimming left V 0 bases short and J 0 bases short, with 14 bases between. CDR1 DFQATT and CDR2 SNEGSKA come from the germline V gene (reference sequence). The CDR3 loop spans 16 amino acids. CDR3 sequence reads: CSARDSLRVLNTEAFF. The CDR3 bases are TGCAGTGCTAGAGATTCACTGAGAGTTCTGAACACTGAAGCTTTCTTT.

At least ten counts were recorded for this clonotype. The chain employs TRBV20-1 and TRBJ2-2, with a possible D match to TRBD2 (6 bases). The CDR3 loop spans 14 amino acids. In germline, CDR1 is DFQATT, CDR2 SNEGSKA (reference sequence). V lost 3 bases and J lost 1, with 9 bases in between. The CDR3 nucleotides are TGCAGTGCTAGGCGGGAACTGAACACCGGGGAGCTGTTTTTT. The encoded protein is CSARRELNTGELFF.

The V call is TRBV7-8, the J call TRBJ2-7; tentative D call: TRBD2 (5 bases). The CDR3 contains 16 residues. Germline loops: CDR1 SGHVS, CDR2 FQNEAQ. V lost 0 bases, J lost 5 bases, and 17 bases lay in between. The CDR3 sequence is CASSLAIGELHHEQYF. CDR3 bases: TGTGCCAGCAGCTTAGCAATCGGGGAGCTCCACCACGAGCAGTACTTC.

Regarding this clonotype: One end of the junction is discordant with germline, which a read error may explain. V usage is TRBV20-1 and J usage is TRBJ1-5; D perhaps matches TRBD1 (5 bases). The CDR3 totals 14 residues. The germline V gene has CDR1 DFQATT and CDR2 SNEGSKA (reference sequence). CDR3 amino acids: CSRSKGNSNRPQHF. The CDR3 DNA reads as TGCAGTAGGAGCAAGGGGAATAGCAATCGGCCCCAGCATTTT.